The rows below give T cell receptor beta chains drawn from one sample of a study of T cell responses to AZD1222 COVID-19 vaccine. Assay: immunoSEQ multiplex PCR; the TCRdb copy retains only in-frame clones and omits some. The table includes 120,000 or so clones, about 88% detected once. The source material was peripheral blood, sampled 28 days after the second AZD1222 dose. All receptors derive from an adult who received the AZD1222 COVID-19 vaccine. CDR3s include the opening cysteine and the closing phenylalanine or tryptophan. Each record gives: V gene, D gene, J gene, clone size, CDR3 protein, CDR3 DNA. A D gene is named only where the DNA matches it firmly. Size tells how often a clone was seen (once, few, many) or the class of an expanded clone, and some rows leave it out.

v_call: TRBV30; d_call: TRBD1; j_call: TRBJ2-6; clone_size: NA; cdr3_aa: CAWIPRDRVGANVLTF; cdr3_nt: TGTGCCTGGATTCCTCGAGACAGGGTCGGGGCCAACGTCCTGACTTTC
v_call: TRBV7-9; d_call: TRBD2; j_call: TRBJ2-2; clone_size: NA; cdr3_aa: CASTRGGTDVDTGELFF; cdr3_nt: TGTGCCAGCACCCGGGGGGGAACGGATGTGGACACCGGGGAGCTGTTTTTT
v_call: TRBV11-3; d_call: NA; j_call: TRBJ1-5; clone_size: once; cdr3_aa: CASSLNTDQPQHF; cdr3_nt: TGTGCCAGCAGCTTAAACACGGATCAGCCCCAGCATTTT
v_call: TRBV11-2; d_call: NA; j_call: TRBJ2-7; clone_size: once; cdr3_aa: CAIGQNLYEQYF; cdr3_nt: TGTGCCATCGGACAGAACCTCTACGAGCAGTACTTC
v_call: TRBV10-3; d_call: NA; j_call: TRBJ1-1; clone_size: NA; cdr3_aa: CAASFEPNTEAFF; cdr3_nt: TGTGCCGCATCCTTTGAACCGAACACTGAAGCTTTCTTT
v_call: TRBV3-1/TRBV3-2; d_call: NA; j_call: TRBJ1-6; clone_size: few; cdr3_aa: CASRQDGVRSPLHF; cdr3_nt: TGTGCCAGCAGACAAGATGGGGTACGGTCACCCCTCCACTTT
v_call: TRBV11-2; d_call: TRBD1; j_call: TRBJ1-1; clone_size: NA; cdr3_aa: CASSLDIRTGTAFF; cdr3_nt: TGTGCCAGCAGCTTAGATATCCGGACAGGGACCGCTTTCTTT
v_call: TRBV2; d_call: NA; j_call: TRBJ2-7; clone_size: few; cdr3_aa: CASSETDTSHSYEQYF; cdr3_nt: TGTGCCAGCAGTGAAACCGACACCTCCCACTCCTACGAGCAGTACTTC
v_call: TRBV2; d_call: NA; j_call: TRBJ2-5; clone_size: NA; cdr3_aa: CASSVGLNRETQYF; cdr3_nt: TGTGCCAGCAGTGTCGGACTGAACCGGGAGACCCAGTACTTC
v_call: TRBV18; d_call: TRBD1; j_call: TRBJ1-3; clone_size: NA; cdr3_aa: CASSGDSYSGNTIYF; cdr3_nt: TGTGCCAGCTCAGGGGACAGCTACTCTGGAAACACCATATATTTT
v_call: TRBV5-1; d_call: TRBD1; j_call: TRBJ1-2; clone_size: once; cdr3_aa: CASSSGDSTNYGYTF; cdr3_nt: TGCGCCAGCAGCTCCGGGGACAGTACTAACTATGGCTACACCTTC
v_call: TRBV19; d_call: TRBD1; j_call: TRBJ1-3; clone_size: NA; cdr3_aa: CASSLAGTGGRNTIYF; cdr3_nt: TGTGCCAGTAGCTTGGCTGGGACAGGGGGAAGAAACACCATATATTTT
v_call: TRBV5-4; d_call: NA; j_call: TRBJ1-1; clone_size: NA; cdr3_aa: CASSLHTGNSEAFF; cdr3_nt: TGTGCCAGCAGCTTGCATACAGGGAATTCCGAAGCTTTCTTT
v_call: TRBV9; d_call: NA; j_call: TRBJ2-2; clone_size: NA; cdr3_aa: CASSVQLTDTGELFF; cdr3_nt: TGTGCCAGCAGCGTACAACTAACGGACACCGGGGAGCTGTTTTTT
v_call: TRBV11-3; d_call: TRBD2; j_call: TRBJ2-1; clone_size: NA; cdr3_aa: CASSLGLAGIPYNEQFF; cdr3_nt: TGTGCCAGCAGCTTAGGGCTAGCGGGAATTCCCTACAATGAGCAGTTCTTC
v_call: TRBV7-6; d_call: TRBD1; j_call: TRBJ1-4; clone_size: NA; cdr3_aa: CASSTGTGLEKLFF; cdr3_nt: TGTGCCAGCAGCACCGGGACAGGGCTTGAAAAACTGTTTTTT
v_call: TRBV5-1; d_call: TRBD1; j_call: TRBJ1-2; clone_size: NA; cdr3_aa: CASSPKGTGGTDTAVYGYTF; cdr3_nt: TGCGCCAGCAGCCCTAAGGGGACAGGAGGGACCGACACGGCGGTCTATGGCTACACCTTC
v_call: TRBV6-5; d_call: TRBD1; j_call: TRBJ1-2; clone_size: once; cdr3_aa: CASSYSDRVAVDGYTF; cdr3_nt: TGTGCCAGCAGTTACTCGGACAGGGTAGCAGTAGATGGCTACACCTTC
v_call: TRBV28; d_call: NA; j_call: TRBJ1-1; clone_size: NA; cdr3_aa: CASSPAGAGNTEAFF; cdr3_nt: TGTGCCAGCAGCCCCGCGGGGGCGGGGAACACTGAAGCTTTCTTT
v_call: TRBV5-5; d_call: NA; j_call: TRBJ1-2; clone_size: NA; cdr3_aa: CASSLFFGGYTF; cdr3_nt: TGTGCCAGCAGCTTGTTTTTCGGTGGCTACACCTTC
v_call: TRBV5-1; d_call: TRBD1; j_call: TRBJ2-5; clone_size: NA; cdr3_aa: CASSFDRDAQYF; cdr3_nt: TGCGCCAGCAGTTTCGACAGGGATGCCCAGTACTTC
v_call: TRBV7-9; d_call: NA; j_call: TRBJ1-6; clone_size: NA; cdr3_aa: CASSPPLSPLHF; cdr3_nt: TGTGCCAGCAGCCCACCGCTATCACCCCTCCACTTT
v_call: TRBV6-2/TRBV6-3; d_call: NA; j_call: TRBJ2-7; clone_size: NA; cdr3_aa: CASSYTDGSYEQYF; cdr3_nt: TGTGCCAGCAGTTACACGGACGGATCCTACGAGCAGTACTTC
v_call: TRBV5-1; d_call: NA; j_call: TRBJ2-3; clone_size: NA; cdr3_aa: CASSFTSPLRDTQYF; cdr3_nt: TGCGCCAGCAGCTTTACTAGCCCGTTGAGAGATACGCAGTATTTT
v_call: TRBV19; d_call: NA; j_call: TRBJ2-4; clone_size: NA; cdr3_aa: CASSKVEGRDRKNIQYF; cdr3_nt: TGTGCCAGTAGTAAGGTCGAGGGTCGGGATCGCAAAAACATTCAGTACTTC